One and the same sample provided the 29 T cell receptor beta chains below, sequenced in a study of prognosis after radiotherapy for stage I lung cancer. Genomic DNA was subjected to two-round multiplex PCR for amplification of TCR beta CDR3. The first PCR round targeted every TRBV and TRBJ gene with specific primers. Using its own MiXCR run on the multiplex PCR reads, TCRdb lists one record per CDR3 protein. The data contain more than 15,000 distinct CDR3 sequences, around 55% of them seen just once; the ten biggest clones take up around 30%. The material was PBMCs, obtained before or after stereotactic body radiation therapy (not recorded which). These receptors originate from a donor over 45 with non-small cell lung cancer.

Note on this clonotype: The junction departs from the called germline gene at one end, perhaps through a read error. The chain is built from TRBV7-9 and TRBJ1-5; the D gene is possibly TRBD1 (5 bases). The CDR3 loop spans 13 amino acids. Germline-derived CDR1 and CDR2 are SEHNR and FQNEAQ (reference sequence). CDR3 amino acids: CASSPMDNQHQNF. The CDR3, as DNA: TGTGCCAGCAGCCCGATGGACAATCAGCACCAGAATTTT.

This clonotype is medium-sized in the sample. V and J are TRBV12-3 or TRBV12-4 and TRBJ2-1; 12 positions agree with TRBD2. The length of the CDR3 is 16 residues. V lost 5 bases to trimming and J lost 6 bases; unmatched junction nucleotides: 8. Written as DNA, the CDR3 is TGTGCCAGCAGTCCCTCTAGCGGGAGGGCCCTCAATGAGCAGTTCTTC. This translates into CASSPSSGRALNEQFF.

The rearrangement uses TRBV7-2 and TRBJ2-1; 8 nucleotides line up with TRBD2. The CDR3 contains 15 residues. J was trimmed by 0 bases and V by 5 bases; bases with no gene match: 3. The germline CDR1 and CDR2 sequences are SGHTA and FQGNSA. CDR3 nucleotides: TGTGCCAGCAGCCTTAGCGGGGTCTCCTACAATGAGCAGTTCTTC. Translating gives CASSLSGVSYNEQFF.

As regards this clonotype: This likely stems from a read error, as it lies one base from a far larger clone. The conserved phenylalanine or tryptophan is not found at the CDR3 terminus, so this likely reflects a read error. CDR3 sequence: CASSDTPGSNEQYL. The CDR3 coding sequence is TGTGCCAGCAGCGATACCCCCGGGAGTAACGAGCAGTACCTC. This chain links TRBV28 with TRBJ2-7; possible D gene TRBD2, 6 bases. There are 14 residues in the CDR3. CDR1 and CDR2 from the germline V gene are MDHEN and SYDVKM. Trimming removed 6 bases at V and 5 bases at J, with 17 bases between.

CDR3 in DNA: TGTGCCAGCAGTTTACCTGGACAGGGAAACACTGAAGCTTTCTTT. Translated: CASSLPGQGNTEAFF. The chain employs TRBV28 and TRBJ1-1, with 8 bases lining up with TRBD1. CDR1 is MDHEN, CDR2 SYDVKM, per germline. The CDR3 runs 15 residues. With 2 bases clipped from V and 2 bases from J, the junction kept 4 bases outside the gene matches.

In its sample, this clonotype was seen a few times. This chain links TRBV24-1 with TRBJ2-1; TRBD1 matches at 11 bases. The CDR3 has 16 amino acids. V was pared by 3 bases and J by 6 bases, with 6 bases of the junction left unmatched. CDR1 and CDR2 (germline): KGHDR, SFDVKD. The CDR3 region is CATSDLGQGAINEQFF. In DNA, the CDR3 is TGTGCCACCAGTGATCTTGGACAGGGGGCGATCAATGAGCAGTTCTTC.

With respect to this clonotype: A far more abundant clone sits one base away, making this likely a read error. The CDR3 bases are TGTGCCAGCAGTCTTGAAGTTGCGGGAAATGAGCAGTTCTTC. Its protein is CASSLEVAGNEQFF. This chain connects TRBV6-1 to TRBJ2-1, with a weak D call TRBD2 (6 bases). With 5 bases removed from V and 7 bases from J, the gap between germline ends came to 15 bases. The CDR3 length is 14 residues. Per germline, CDR1 MNHNS and CDR2 SASEGT.

This clonotype was observed many times. The chain links TRBV5-1 to TRBJ2-5; 14 nucleotides agree with TRBD2. After removal of 5 bases from V and 5 bases from J, the junction contained 8 bases not matched to a gene. This CDR3 spans 16 amino acids. From germline, CDR1 is SGHRS and CDR2 YFSETQ. The CDR3: CASSVRLAGGGETQYF. The CDR3 DNA sequence: TGCGCCAGCAGTGTACGACTAGCGGGAGGGGGGGAGACCCAGTACTTC.

The genes are TRBV6-9 and TRBJ1-2; D not certain. V lost 2 bases to trimming and J lost 3 bases, with 13 bases between them. Germline CDR1 reads MNHGY; CDR2 reads SVAAGI. CDR3 size: 15 residues. CDR3: CASSYPCSGDYGYTF. The CDR3 nucleotides are TGTGCCAGCAGTTATCCGTGCTCAGGAGACTATGGCTACACCTTC.

The table lists this clonotype with many counts. The chain employs TRBV15 and TRBJ2-7; perhaps TRBD2 as D (5 bases). This CDR3 has 14 amino acids. V was shortened by 6 bases and J by 7 bases, with 19 bases between the two germline ends. The germline gives CDR1 LNHNV, CDR2 YYDKDF (reference sequence). The CDR3 protein is CATSPGGSHGEQYF. Written as DNA, the CDR3 is TGTGCCACCAGTCCTGGCGGGTCCCATGGGGAGCAGTACTTC.

The rearrangement joins TRBV7-2 to TRBJ2-7, with D perhaps TRBD1 or TRBD2 (6 bases each). CDR3 size: 14 residues. Germline V gene data show CDR1 as SGHTA and CDR2 as FQGNSA. V was clipped by 6 bases and J by 3 bases, with 15 bases between them. As DNA, the CDR3 is TGTGCCAGCAGTCCCTCGGGGGCGGTCTACGAGCAGTACTTC. It translates to CASSPSGAVYEQYF.

This clonotype was counted many times. The V and J genes are TRBV7-2 and TRBJ1-2, with TRBD1 matching over 9 bases. The germline gives CDR1 SGHTA, CDR2 FQGNSA. The CDR3 runs to 14 residues. The J segment lost 6 bases and the V segment lost 6 bases, leaving 8 bases of the junction unmatched. CDR3 in amino acids: CASSGTGKVDGYTF. CDR3 DNA: TGTGCCAGCAGTGGGACAGGGAAAGTGGATGGCTACACCTTC.

The chain employs TRBV24-1 and TRBJ2-2; the match to TRBD2 covers 10 bases. CDR3 size: 17 residues. V lost 3 bases, J lost 5 bases, and 8 bases stayed unmatched. Per the germline V gene, CDR1 is KGHDR and CDR2 is SFDVKD. CDR3 loop: CATSDNLAGEGTGELFF. The CDR3 nucleotides are TGTGCCACCAGTGATAACCTAGCGGGAGAAGGAACCGGGGAGCTGTTTTTT.

The chain employs TRBV5-1 and TRBJ2-7; D gene unclear. The V end was cut by 0 bases, the J end by 4 bases, with 8 bases between. This CDR3 has 13 residues. Germline V lookup: CDR1 SGHRS, CDR2 YFSETQ. CDR3 loop: CASSLAGSYEQYF. The CDR3 DNA reads as TGCGCCAGCAGCTTGGCCGGCAGTTACGAGCAGTACTTC. Drawing the rest from reference TRBV5-1 and TRBJ2-7, the complete variable domain is KAGVTQTPRYLIKTRGQQVTLSCSPISGHRSVSWYQQTPGQGLQFLFEYFSETQRNKGNFPGRFSGRQFSNSRSEMNVSTLELGDSALYLCASSLAGSYEQYFGPGTRLTVT.

This clonotype was picked up many times. The chain joins TRBV7-2 to TRBJ1-4; TRBD1 matches at 7 bases. The germline gives CDR1 SGHTA, CDR2 FQGNSA. The CDR3 length is 16 residues. The junction had 6 bases not matched to a gene; V was cut back by 2 bases and J by 3 bases. The CDR3 is CASSLQFGTANEKLFF. The DNA of the CDR3 is TGTGCCAGCAGCTTACAATTTGGGACAGCTAATGAAAAACTGTTTTTT.

This chain connects TRBV11-3 to TRBJ2-2; 8 nucleotides align to TRBD2. The germline V gene has CDR1 SGHNT and CDR2 YENEEA. The trim removed 4 bases at V and 3 bases at J, leaving 1 base unmatched. The CDR3 consists of 14 residues. Written as DNA, the CDR3 is TGTGCCAGCAGCTGGACTAGCTACACCGGGGAGCTGTTTTTT. Amino acid sequence: CASSWTSYTGELFF.

Turning to this clonotype: Given a far larger clone just one base away, this is likely a sequencing read error. V is TRBV6-5 and J is TRBJ2-7; D assignment may be TRBD1 or TRBD2 (8 bases each). Per the germline V gene, CDR1 is MNHEY and CDR2 is SVGAGI. This CDR3 has 18 amino acids. CDR3 nucleotides: TGTGCCAGCAGTCGAAGCAGGGGGCTGGCGGGAGGCCCCTACGAGCGGTACTTC. It is translated as CASSRSRGLAGGPYERYF.

This clonotype appeared once. A junction boundary mismatches the germline segment, possibly from a read error. The chain uses TRBV6-5 and TRBJ2-7; 8 bases align to TRBD1. The length of the CDR3 is 15 residues. Per the germline V gene, CDR1 is MNHEY and CDR2 is SVGAGI. The CDR3 reads CSSSYGDRCSYEQYF. CDR3 DNA sequence: TGTTCCAGCAGTTATGGGGACAGGTGTTCCTACGAGCAGTACTTC.

Points on this clonotype: A junction end diverges from the germline sequence, so it may reflect a read error. CDR3 DNA: TGTGCCAGCAGTACTAATGTAGGTTCACCACTCCACTTT. It encodes CASSTNVGSPLHF. The genes are TRBV28 and TRBJ1-6, with D unclear. This CDR3 has 13 amino acids. Germline V lookup: CDR1 MDHEN, CDR2 SYDVKM.

The V gene is TRBV7-8, the J gene TRBJ1-2, with a tentative D call TRBD1 (5 bases). Trimming left V 5 bases short and J 8 bases short, with 15 bases between. The CDR3 covers 13 residues. From germline, CDR1 is SGHVS and CDR2 FQNEAQ. CDR3 sequence reads: CASSLGLDGGYTF. The CDR3 DNA is TGTGCCAGCAGCCTGGGGCTGGACGGGGGCTACACCTTC. The full variable domain, in which reference TRBV7-8 and TRBJ1-2 provide the parts outside the CDR3, is GAGVSQSPRYKVAKRGQDVALRCDPISGHVSLFWYQQALGQGPEFLTYFQNEAQLDKSGLPSDRFFAERPEGSVSTLKIQRTQQEDSAVYLCASSLGLDGGYTFGSGTRLTVV.

The chain links TRBV6-1 to TRBJ1-2; D might be TRBD1 (5 bases). Trimming shortened V by 1 base and J by 4 bases, and 16 bases separated the two germline ends. The germline V gene has CDR1 MNHNS and CDR2 SASEGT. The CDR3 has 16 amino acids. The CDR3 DNA sequence: TGTGCCAGCAGTGAAGGGAGAATGGGGACGAGCTATGGCTACACCTTC. Amino acids: CASSEGRMGTSYGYTF.

This chain joins TRBV7-8 and TRBJ1-5, with D tentatively TRBD1 (5 bases). The V and J ends lost 1 base and 13 bases respectively, with 17 bases between them. CDR1 is SGHVS, CDR2 FQNEAQ, per germline. CDR3 size: 14 residues. The CDR3 bases are TGTGCCAGCAGCTTAGTTGCGGGGGGAAAGACACAGCATTTT. Translation gives CASSLVAGGKTQHF. Combining the CDR3 with reference TRBV7-8 and TRBJ1-5 gives the whole variable domain GAGVSQSPRYKVAKRGQDVALRCDPISGHVSLFWYQQALGQGPEFLTYFQNEAQLDKSGLPSDRFFAERPEGSVSTLKIQRTQQEDSAVYLCASSLVAGGKTQHFGDGTRLSIL.

A note on this clonotype: A single base is all that separates this from a far larger clone, so a read error is likely. The V call is TRBV7-6, the J call TRBJ2-7, with D unclear. V was pared by 5 bases and J by 5 bases, with 16 bases between. This CDR3 has 14 amino acids. Germline CDR1 SGHVS, CDR2 FNYEAQ. The chain's CDR3 is CASSDTPWSNEQYF. The CDR3 region has the DNA TGTGCCAGCAGCGATACCCCCTGGAGTAACGAGCAGTACTTC.

Remarks on this clonotype: The junction departs from germline at one end; a sequencing error may be responsible. The genes are TRBV30 and TRBJ2-7; no firm D call. CDR3 size: 11 residues. The germline V gene encodes CDR1 GTSNPN and CDR2 SVGIG (reference sequence). As DNA, the CDR3 is TGTGCCTGGACTAAGACCTGCGAGAAGTACTTC. The encoded protein is CAWTKTCEKYF.

As to this clonotype: This likely traces to a read error, being one base from a far larger clone. The chain links TRBV7-9 to TRBJ2-5; 9 bases map to TRBD2. V lost 1 base, J lost 1 base, and 13 bases stayed unmatched. The CDR3 length is 19 residues. CDR1 is SEHNR, CDR2 FQNEAQ, per germline (reference sequence). As DNA, the CDR3 is TGTGCCAGCAGCTTAGTAACTAGCGGGCGGTGGTGGCGCCAAGAGACCCAGTACTTC. Residues: CASSLVTSGRWWRQETQYF.

J is TRBJ2-1 and V is TRBV5-1; 9 bases are a match to TRBD1. The CDR3 spans 17 residues. Germline CDR1 is SGHRS and CDR2 is YFSETQ. With V trimmed by 3 bases and J by 8 bases, 15 bases remained unmatched. The CDR3 DNA reads as TGCGCCAGCAGCTGCCTTCACCTAGACAGGGGGGTCGATGAGCAGTTCTTC. It codes for CASSCLHLDRGVDEQFF.

This clonotype was counted ten times or more. The chain carries TRBV9 and TRBJ2-4; the D gene is possibly TRBD2 (7 bases). This CDR3 has 16 residues. The V end lost 3 bases, the J end lost 4 bases, and 17 bases lay between the germline ends. CDR1 and CDR2 from the germline V gene are SGDLS and YYNGEE. CDR3 sequence reads: CASSAAPGGQKNIQYF. The CDR3 DNA sequence: TGTGCCAGCAGCGCCGCTCCGGGGGGCCAAAAAAACATTCAGTACTTC.

As regards this clonotype: One end of the junction does not line up with germline, which may come from a read error. CDR3 sequence reads: CASSPIARTGELFF. As DNA, the CDR3 is TGTGCCAGCAGCCCCATCGCTAGAACCGGTGAGCTGTTTTTT. The chain carries TRBV11-2 and TRBJ2-2; no clear D. This CDR3 contains 14 residues. Germline CDR1 is SGHAT and CDR2 is FQNNGV.

This clonotype showed up many times. The gene calls are TRBV11-1 and TRBJ2-1; the D gene is possibly TRBD1 (5 bases). There are 17 residues in the CDR3. Germline-derived CDR1 and CDR2 are SGHAT and FQDESV (reference sequence). With 4 bases removed from V and 1 base from J, the gap between germline ends came to 17 bases. The CDR3 bases are TGTGCCAGCAGCTCCTACGTGGGGCGGAAGTCCTACAATGAGCAGTTCTTC. As protein: CASSSYVGRKSYNEQFF.